This T cell receptor beta chain was identified in a study of vaccination effects on CD4 cells after COVID-19. Trimming left V 4 bases short and J 6 bases short, with 10 bases between. CDR3 size: 13 residues. Germline-derived CDR1 and CDR2 are SGHTA and FQGTGA. This clone was seen a single time. Its antigen is still unknown. Sequencing used immunoSEQ multiplex PCR; TCRdb keeps in-frame clones, though not all of them. The sample includes tens of thousands of clones, around three quarters of them seen just once. In the ViraFEST assay, antigen-specific CD4+ clonotypes were identified by expansion after peptide-pool stimulation. Following an approximately ten-day culture, CD4+ T cells were purified. No vaccinee had earlier SARS-CoV-2 infection, and nucleocapsid antibodies were negative. Findings of the study overall: Common cold coronaviruses were cross-recognized by only 1 of 255 vaccine-induced clones in healthy vaccinees.

The sample was CD4+ T cells from PBMCs cultured with HCoV-OC43 spike peptides, taken before COVID-19 vaccination. The subset: HCoV-OC43 spike overlapping peptide pool stimulation. The chain uses TRBV7-3 and TRBJ2-1, with D perhaps TRBD2 (5 bases). This receptor was identified in a human donor who received a COVID-19 vaccine. CDR3: CASSSGLANEQFF. For the CDR3, the DNA is TGTGCCAGCAGCTCCGGACTGGCCAATGAGCAGTTCTTC.